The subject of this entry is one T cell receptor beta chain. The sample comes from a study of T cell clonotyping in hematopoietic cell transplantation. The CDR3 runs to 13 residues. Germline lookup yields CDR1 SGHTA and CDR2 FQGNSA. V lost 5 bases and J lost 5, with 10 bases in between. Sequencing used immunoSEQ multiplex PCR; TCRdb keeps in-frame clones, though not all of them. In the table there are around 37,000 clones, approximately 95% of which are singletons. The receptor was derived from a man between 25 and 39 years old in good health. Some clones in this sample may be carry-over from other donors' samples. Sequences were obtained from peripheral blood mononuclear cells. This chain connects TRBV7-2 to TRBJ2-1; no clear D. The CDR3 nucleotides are TGTGCCAGCAGCCTCGGGCCTAACAATGAGCAGTTCTTC. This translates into CASSLGPNNEQFF.